In this sample, the clone carrying this T cell receptor (beta chain) turned up a few times. Its antigen is unidentified. This specimen belongs to a study of post-analysis software for immune sequencing data. Study conclusions and caveats: Strong co-clustering by F measure was evident for samples that had been prepared in the same batch. Controls' normalized Chao1 diversity significantly exceeded that of multiple sclerosis patients. With TRBV5-6, TRBV5-1 and TRBV20-1 included, roughly five TRBV segments were more frequent in patients than in controls.

The CDR3 has 18 amino acids. Germline V gene lookup returns CDR1 SGHDN and CDR2 FVKESK. V was clipped by 1 base and J by 1 base; unmatched bases: 11. Built from TCR beta cDNA, the libraries had unique molecular identifiers in them. The T cell input of roughly 0.95 to 10 million gave roughly 500,000 cDNA molecules. TCRdb itself ran the PCR reads through MiXCR, one entry per CDR3 protein. The data show around 180,000 distinct CDR3 sequences, with approximately 28% seen just once and roughly 1.6% held by the top ten. The chain employs TRBV14 and TRBJ1-1; 8 bases match TRBD1. The sequenced sample consisted of blood. The TCR sequence derives from a girl aged 10-17 years with multiple sclerosis. CDR3 amino acids: CASSQATGVSVRNTEAFF. The CDR3 region has the DNA TGTGCCAGCAGCCAAGCGACAGGGGTCTCGGTACGGAACACTGAAGCTTTCTTT. The full variable domain, completed using reference TRBV14 and TRBJ1-1, is EAGVTQFPSHSVIEKGQTVTLRCDPISGHDNLYWYRRVMGKEIKFLLHFVKESKQDESGMPNNRFLAERTGGTYSTLKVQPAELEDSGVYFCASSQATGVSVRNTEAFFGQGTRLTVV.